The clone carrying this T cell receptor (beta chain) was seen only once. This CDR3 has 13 residues. V lost 7 bases and J 5 bases, leaving 14 bases between the germline ends. From germline, CDR1 is MDHEN and CDR2 SYDVKM. This record belongs to a study of OX40 agonist ivuxolimab in advanced cancers. Produced via immunoSEQ multiplex PCR; TCRdb's table is partial and in-frame only. The sample includes 25,000 to 35,000 clones, 82% of them seen just once. Sequenced material: CD4+ or CD8+ T cells sorted from blood, taken in a trial of the OX40 agonist ivuxolimab. V usage is TRBV28 and J usage is TRBJ2-5; D is uncertain. This TCR was sampled from an adult with an advanced solid tumor such as melanoma, head and neck, liver or kidney cancer. The CDR3 spells CASNPSRVETQYF. CDR3 DNA: TGTGCCAGCAACCCCTCCCGGGTCGAGACCCAGTACTTC.